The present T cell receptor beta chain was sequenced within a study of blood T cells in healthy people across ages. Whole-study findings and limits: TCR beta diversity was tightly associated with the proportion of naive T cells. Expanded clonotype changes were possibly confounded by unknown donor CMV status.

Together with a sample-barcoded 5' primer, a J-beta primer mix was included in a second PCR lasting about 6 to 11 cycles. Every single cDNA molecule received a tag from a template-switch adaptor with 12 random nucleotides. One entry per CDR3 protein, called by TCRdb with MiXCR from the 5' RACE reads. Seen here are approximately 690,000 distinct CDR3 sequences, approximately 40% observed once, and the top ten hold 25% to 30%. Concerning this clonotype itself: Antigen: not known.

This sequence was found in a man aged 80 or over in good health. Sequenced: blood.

Here the CDR3 reads CASSLGIRTENYEQYF. The CDR3 region has the DNA TGCGCCAGCAGCTTGGGGATCCGTACAGAAAACTACGAGCAGTACTTC. The genes are TRBV5-1 and TRBJ2-5; D gene ambiguous. The last part of the DNA fits TRBJ2-7 better; the J call may be wrong. The germline V gene encodes CDR1 SGHRS and CDR2 YFSETQ. The CDR3 covers 16 residues.